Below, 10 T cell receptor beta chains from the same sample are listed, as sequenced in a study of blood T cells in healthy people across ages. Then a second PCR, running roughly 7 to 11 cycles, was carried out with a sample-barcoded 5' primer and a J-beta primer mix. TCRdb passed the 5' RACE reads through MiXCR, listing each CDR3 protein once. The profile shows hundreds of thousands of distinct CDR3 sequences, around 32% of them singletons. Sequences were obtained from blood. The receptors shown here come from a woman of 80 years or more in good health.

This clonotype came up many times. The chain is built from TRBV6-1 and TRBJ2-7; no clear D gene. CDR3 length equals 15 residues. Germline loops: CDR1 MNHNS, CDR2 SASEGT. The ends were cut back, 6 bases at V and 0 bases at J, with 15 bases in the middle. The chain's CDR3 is CASSVVSGLSYEQYF. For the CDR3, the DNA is TGTGCCAGCAGCGTAGTCTCGGGCCTCTCCTACGAGCAGTACTTC.

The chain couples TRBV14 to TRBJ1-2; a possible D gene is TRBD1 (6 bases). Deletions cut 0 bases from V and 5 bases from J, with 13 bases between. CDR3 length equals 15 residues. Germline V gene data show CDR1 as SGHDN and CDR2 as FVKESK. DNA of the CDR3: TGTGCCAGCAGCCAAGATCGAGGGGGATCTTATGGCTACACCTTC. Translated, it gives CASSQDRGGSYGYTF.

CDR3 in DNA: TGCGCCAGCAGTGAGAGGGTAGCGGGGGCCCACACCGGGGAGCTGTTTTTT. Its protein is CASSERVAGAHTGELFF. V usage is TRBV10-2 and J usage is TRBJ2-2; TRBD2 matches 9 bases. V lost 2 bases to trimming and J lost 3 bases; unmatched junction nucleotides: 7. The CDR3 is 17 residues long. Germline V CDR1 and CDR2: WSHSY, SAAADI.

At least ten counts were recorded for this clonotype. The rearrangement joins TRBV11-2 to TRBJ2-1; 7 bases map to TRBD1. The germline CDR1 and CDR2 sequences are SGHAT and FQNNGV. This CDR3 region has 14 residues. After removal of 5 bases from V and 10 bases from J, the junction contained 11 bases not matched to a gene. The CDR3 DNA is TGTGCCAGCAGCCCAATGGACAGGAATCAGGAGCAGTTCTTC. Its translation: CASSPMDRNQEQFF.

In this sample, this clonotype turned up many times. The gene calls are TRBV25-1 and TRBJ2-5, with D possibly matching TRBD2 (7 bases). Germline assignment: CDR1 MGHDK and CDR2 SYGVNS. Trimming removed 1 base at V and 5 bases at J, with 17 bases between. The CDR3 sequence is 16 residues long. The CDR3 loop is CASSEWKGGPGETQYF. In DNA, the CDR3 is TGTGCCAGCAGTGAATGGAAGGGGGGGCCGGGGGAGACCCAGTACTTC.

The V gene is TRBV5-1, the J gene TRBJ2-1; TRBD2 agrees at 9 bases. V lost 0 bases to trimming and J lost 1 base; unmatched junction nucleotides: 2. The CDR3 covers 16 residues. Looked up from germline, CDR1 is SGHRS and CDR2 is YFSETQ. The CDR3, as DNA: TGCGCCAGCAGCTTGGTAGCGGGGGTATCCTACAATGAGCAGTTCTTC. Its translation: CASSLVAGVSYNEQFF.

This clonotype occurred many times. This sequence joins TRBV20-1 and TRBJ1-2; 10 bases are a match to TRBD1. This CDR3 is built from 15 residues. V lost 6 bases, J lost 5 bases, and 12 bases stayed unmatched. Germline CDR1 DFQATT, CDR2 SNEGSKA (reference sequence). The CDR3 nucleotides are TGCAGTGCCCCGCTTGTAGGACAGGGGGTTTATGGCTACACCTTC. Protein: CSAPLVGQGVYGYTF.

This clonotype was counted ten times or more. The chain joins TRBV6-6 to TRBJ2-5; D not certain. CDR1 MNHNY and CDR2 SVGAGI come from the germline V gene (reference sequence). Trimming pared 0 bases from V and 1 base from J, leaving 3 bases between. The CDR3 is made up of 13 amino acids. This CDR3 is CASSYSGQETQYF. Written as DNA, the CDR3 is TGTGCCAGCAGTTACTCAGGCCAAGAGACCCAGTACTTC.

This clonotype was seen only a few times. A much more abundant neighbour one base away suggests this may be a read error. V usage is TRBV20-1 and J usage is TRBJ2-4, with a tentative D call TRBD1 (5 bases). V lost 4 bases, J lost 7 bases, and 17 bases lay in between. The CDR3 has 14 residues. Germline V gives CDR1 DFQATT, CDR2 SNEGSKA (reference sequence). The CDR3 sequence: CSAKHGSGRNIQYF. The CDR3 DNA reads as TGCAGTGCTAAACACGGGTCAGGGCGCAACATTCAGTACTTC.

CDR3 DNA sequence: TGCAGTGCTAGTCGGGGGACGAACTACGAGCAGTACTTC. It translates to CSASRGTNYEQYF. The J gene is TRBJ2-7, the V gene TRBV20-1; TRBD2 is a possible D gene (6 bases). This CDR3 comprises 13 residues. CDR1 DFQATT and CDR2 SNEGSKA come from the germline V gene (reference sequence). V gave up 3 bases and J gave up 3 bases, with 12 bases separating them.